Below, 22 T cell receptor beta chains from the same sample are listed, as sequenced in a study of early T cells in non-severe SARS-CoV-2 infection. TCRdb ran MiXCR on the 5' RACE reads and lists one entry per CDR3 protein. The sample holds around 78,000 distinct CDR3 sequences, 10% seen once. The starting material was whole blood, obtained at baseline. The source of these receptors is an adult who was a healthcare worker with PCR-confirmed SARS-CoV-2 infection or an uninfected control (not recorded which).

The V and J genes are TRBV18 and TRBJ2-2; TRBD1 matches at 10 bases. Germline V gene sequence: CDR1 KGHSH, CDR2 LQKENI. The CDR3 consists of 16 residues. V shed 2 bases, J shed 3 bases, and the junction held 3 bases outside the gene matches. The CDR3 loop is CASSPFGTGDTGELFF. CDR3 sequence (DNA): TGTGCCAGCTCACCATTTGGGACAGGGGACACCGGGGAGCTGTTTTTT.

V is TRBV3-1 and J is TRBJ2-7, with a possible D match to TRBD2 (5 bases). The V gene lost 2 bases and the J gene lost 5 bases, with 10 bases spanning the gap. The CDR3 totals 13 residues. Germline V CDR1 and CDR2: LGHDT, YNNKEL (reference sequence). CDR3 DNA sequence: TGTGCCAGCAGCCAATTTCGGAGGAACGAGCAGTACTTC. Translated, it gives CASSQFRRNEQYF.

A few counts support this clonotype. The chain uses TRBV5-1 and TRBJ2-1; 10 bases line up with TRBD2. Germline CDR1 SGHRS, CDR2 YFSETQ. There are 15 residues in the CDR3. J gave up 1 base and V 3 bases, and 1 base lay outside the gene matches. CDR3 nucleotides: TGCGCCAGCAGCTCTAGCGGGGGATCCTACAATGAGCAGTTCTTC. This translates into CASSSSGGSYNEQFF.

In its sample, this clonotype was seen a few times. The V and J genes are TRBV2 and TRBJ1-2; 9 bases align to TRBD1. In germline, CDR1 is SNHLY, CDR2 FYNNEI. V lost 6 bases, J lost 6 bases, and 11 bases stayed unmatched. CDR3 length: 15 residues. The CDR3 loop reads CASSGTGRQINGYTF. Written as DNA, the CDR3 is TGTGCCAGCAGCGGGACAGGGAGGCAGATAAATGGCTACACCTTC.

V gene TRBV25-1 combines with J gene TRBJ2-7; 9 bases align to TRBD2. The CDR3 covers 15 residues. Germline CDR1 reads MGHDK; CDR2 reads SYGVNS. V dropped 0 bases and J dropped 1; count of bases not matched to a gene: 1. CDR3 sequence: CASSEYTSGSYEQYF. CDR3 sequence (DNA): TGTGCCAGCAGTGAATACACTAGCGGGTCCTACGAGCAGTACTTC.

This clonotype has more than one count but fewer than ten. V and J are TRBV30 and TRBJ1-2, with a tentative D call TRBD1 (5 bases). The CDR3 loop spans 13 amino acids. The germline V gene encodes CDR1 GTSNPN and CDR2 SVGIG (reference sequence). V gave up 1 base and J gave up 8 bases, with 14 bases separating them. The chain's CDR3 is CAWSAYAGQGYTF. CDR3 coding DNA: TGTGCCTGGAGTGCGTACGCAGGGCAAGGCTACACCTTC. Variable domain in full (rest from reference TRBV30 and TRBJ1-2): SQTIHQWPATLVQPVGSPLSLECTVEGTSNPNLYWYRQAAGRGLQLLFYSVGIGQISSEVPQNLSASRPQDRQFILSSKKLLLSDSGFYLCAWSAYAGQGYTFGSGTRLTVV.

In this sample, this clonotype turned up many times. The rearrangement links TRBV4-3 to TRBJ1-1; D is undetermined. The germline V and J ends were trimmed by 0 bases and 1 base, with 6 bases remaining between them. The length of the CDR3 is 14 residues. In germline, CDR1 is LGHNA, CDR2 YSLEER. This chain's CDR3 is CASSQEVQNTEAFF. CDR3 DNA sequence: TGCGCCAGCAGCCAAGAAGTACAGAACACTGAAGCTTTCTTT.

This CDR3 is CASSLGGGTGSLEQYF. CDR3 in DNA: TGTGCCAGCAGCTTAGGCGGCGGGACAGGATCCTTGGAGCAGTACTTC. The rearrangement links TRBV11-2 to TRBJ2-7, with TRBD1 matching 8 bases. This CDR3 region has 16 residues. Germline loops: CDR1 SGHAT, CDR2 FQNNGV. Trimming cost V 1 base and J 7 bases; bases outside gene matches: 12.

This clonotype was counted a few times. The rearrangement links TRBV2 to TRBJ1-6; 8 positions agree with TRBD1. Germline V gene sequence: CDR1 SNHLY, CDR2 FYNNEI. The J segment lost 6 bases and the V segment lost 6 bases, leaving 10 bases of the junction unmatched. The CDR3 totals 16 residues. The CDR3: CASRDAQGARNSPLHF. CDR3 bases: TGTGCCAGCAGGGATGCCCAGGGGGCGCGTAATTCACCCCTCCACTTT.

This clonotype was seen at least ten times. The gene calls are TRBV5-5 and TRBJ2-2; D uncertain. The germline gives CDR1 SGHKS, CDR2 YYEKEE (reference sequence). Trimming stripped 0 bases from V and 8 bases from J, with 11 bases between. The CDR3 is 14 amino acids. The CDR3 nucleotides are TGTGCCAGCAGCTTGGACCCCTATAAGGGGGAGCTGTTTTTT. This encodes CASSLDPYKGELFF. The variable domain in full, with the rest retrieved from reference TRBV5-5 and TRBJ2-2, is DAGVTQSPTHLIKTRGQQVTLRCSPISGHKSVSWYQQVLGQGPQFIFQYYEKEERGRGNFPDRFSARQFPNYSSELNVNALLLGDSALYLCASSLDPYKGELFFGEGSRLTVL.

This clonotype turned up a few times. The V gene is TRBV30, the J gene TRBJ2-1, with 9 bases matching TRBD2. Germline-derived CDR1 and CDR2 are GTSNPN and SVGIG (reference sequence). The CDR3 sequence is 18 residues long. Unmatched junction bases numbered 23, after V lost 6 bases and J lost 8 bases. CDR3 DNA sequence: TGTGCCTGCTGGCTGGGTCGAGCGGGGGGCACCTCGCAGGATGAGCAGTTCTTC. It translates to CACWLGRAGGTSQDEQFF.

This clonotype was counted at least ten times. The gene calls are TRBV20-1 and TRBJ2-5; TRBD2 agrees at 7 bases. Per germline, CDR1 DFQATT and CDR2 SNEGSKA (reference sequence). J gave up 2 bases and V 6 bases, and 9 bases lay outside the gene matches. The CDR3 covers 14 residues. The CDR3 here is CSAMTGTIQETQYF. DNA of the CDR3: TGCAGTGCAATGACCGGGACTATACAAGAGACCCAGTACTTC.

The chain carries TRBV10-3 and TRBJ1-1; D gene uncertain. The germline gives CDR1 ENHRY, CDR2 SYGVKD. The ends were cut back, 6 bases at V and 1 base at J, with 9 bases in the middle. CDR3 size: 13 residues. The CDR3 spells CAIRTETNTEAFF. The DNA of the CDR3 is TGTGCCATCAGAACGGAAACGAACACTGAAGCTTTCTTT.

This clonotype was detected ten times or more. The chain links TRBV20-1 to TRBJ1-1; no definite D call. Deletions cut 3 bases from V and 0 bases from J, with 8 bases between. Germline lookup yields CDR1 DFQATT and CDR2 SNEGSKA (reference sequence). CDR3 length: 13 amino acids. The CDR3 region has the DNA TGCAGTGCTAGCCGGGGATTGAACACTGAAGCTTTCTTT. It specifies CSASRGLNTEAFF.

V gene TRBV6-1 combines with J gene TRBJ1-5, with TRBD1 matching 10 bases. The CDR3 is 15 residues long. Trimming removed 7 bases from V and 2 bases from J; junction bases left unmatched: 5. The germline V gene encodes CDR1 MNHNS and CDR2 SASEGT. In DNA, the CDR3 is TGTGCCAGCACTAAGGGGACAGGGGGCAATCAGCCCCAGCATTTT. It is translated as CASTKGTGGNQPQHF.

This clonotype was found a few times. This rearrangement joins TRBV29-1 to TRBJ2-1; 9 nucleotides align to TRBD2. The germline CDR1 and CDR2 sequences are SQVTM and ANQGSEA. After removal of 4 bases from V and 14 bases from J, the junction contained 9 bases not matched to a gene. CDR3 length: 12 residues. CDR3 sequence reads: CSVVRGGAFEFF. CDR3 sequence (DNA): TGCAGCGTTGTACGCGGGGGGGCCTTTGAGTTCTTC.

The chain's CDR3 is CASSLSDTNWGETQYF. DNA for the CDR3: TGTGCCAGCAGTCTCTCGGACACCAATTGGGGAGAGACCCAGTACTTC. This chain connects TRBV12-3 or TRBV12-4 to TRBJ2-5; tentatively, D is TRBD1 (5 bases). Deletions cut 5 bases from V and 4 bases from J, with 20 bases between. The CDR3 spans 16 residues.

The sample holds a few counts of this clonotype. The V gene is TRBV29-1, the J gene TRBJ2-7; no firm D call. The length of the CDR3 is 12 residues. Per the germline V gene, CDR1 is SQVTM and CDR2 is ANQGSEA. Trimming left V 3 bases short and J 5 bases short, with 11 bases between. The CDR3 reads CSVDISAHEQYF. CDR3 in DNA: TGCAGCGTTGATATTTCTGCCCACGAGCAGTACTTC.

The V gene is TRBV7-6, the J gene TRBJ2-2; either TRBD1 or TRBD2 may supply D (5 bases each). Germline CDR1 is SGHVS and CDR2 is FNYEAQ. The CDR3 spans 15 residues. Between the trimmed V and J ends, which lost 2 bases and 2 bases, there was a span of 9 bases. CDR3 bases: TGTGCCAGCAGCTTACGGGGCTCCAACACCGGGGAGCTGTTTTTT. It is translated as CASSLRGSNTGELFF.

CDR3 nucleotides: TGTGCCAGCAGCTTTGGCGGGACGAACTACGAGCAGTACTTC. This encodes CASSFGGTNYEQYF. The genes are TRBV7-2 and TRBJ2-7; a weak D match, TRBD2 (6 bases). The CDR3 covers 14 residues. Germline V gives CDR1 SGHTA, CDR2 FQGNSA. Trimming stripped 3 bases from V and 3 bases from J, with 12 bases between. Supplemented by reference TRBV7-2 and TRBJ2-7, the full variable domain reads GAGVSQSPSNKVTEKGKDVELRCDPISGHTALYWYRQSLGQGLEFLIYFQGNSAPDKSGLPSDRFSAERTGGSVSTLTIQRTQQEDSAVYLCASSFGGTNYEQYFGPGTRLTVT.

The chain joins TRBV7-6 to TRBJ1-6, with TRBD1 matching over 8 bases. CDR3 length: 16 residues. CDR1 SGHVS and CDR2 FNYEAQ come from the germline V gene. V lost 4 bases to trimming and J lost 6 bases; unmatched junction nucleotides: 8. In DNA form, the CDR3 reads TGTGCCAGCAGCTCATCAATGGGACAGGCTAATTCACCCCTCCACTTT. The encoded protein is CASSSSMGQANSPLHF.

Only a few counts were recorded for this clonotype. The V and J genes are TRBV4-3 and TRBJ2-2; no reliable D call. This CDR3 is built from 16 residues. In germline, CDR1 is LGHNA, CDR2 YSLEER. With 1 base removed from V and 1 base from J, the gap between germline ends came to 10 bases. The CDR3 is CASSQVTIRNTGELFF. The CDR3 DNA sequence: TGCGCCAGCAGCCAAGTAACCATAAGGAACACCGGGGAGCTGTTTTTT.